This TCR beta chain was obtained from a study of TIL therapy for anti-PD-1-resistant metastatic lung cancer. The immunoSEQ assay was v3. Survey-level samples got 2 million to 2.5 million read pairs; deep-level samples got about 5-6.5 million. TCRdb's table, derived via immunoSEQ multiplex PCR, lists solely in-frame clones and lacks some. The table records a few thousand clones, around 60% of them present only once. The V end was cut by 5 bases, the J end by 4 bases, with 21 bases between. This CDR3 spans 17 amino acids. Looked up from germline, CDR1 is LNHNV and CDR2 is YYDKDF (reference sequence). Time point noted: pre-treatment sample, taken before nivolumab and TIL therapy. Pleural nodules or supraclavicular lymph nodes made up most of the excised metastases sampled. Stage 4 NSCLC adults joined between late 2017 and January 2020.

This receptor was taken from a man between 65 and 85 years old with non-small cell lung cancer. The source was tumor tissue, collected at baseline. V gene TRBV15 combines with J gene TRBJ1-3, with no clear D. The CDR3 bases are TGTGCCACCAGCCTCCGTAGGCTTCGAAGTTTGGGAAACACCATATATTTT. Residues: CATSLRRLRSLGNTIYF.